This section outlines one T cell receptor beta chain sequence together with its context. The antigen is not known. The CDR3 sequence is 15 residues long. CDR1 is ENHRY and CDR2 is SYGVKD in the germline V gene. Trimming shortened V by 7 bases and J by 0 bases, and 10 bases separated the two germline ends. The data belong to a study of OX40 agonist ivuxolimab in advanced cancers. Study information: From 23 to 79 years was the age range, with a mean of around 60 years, and about 83% were male.

Sequencing was performed with immunoSEQ multiplex PCR; in TCRdb, only in-frame clones are kept and a portion is missing. The table includes tens of thousands of clones, more than 70% detected once. General study findings and limits: Blood T cells, both CD4+ and CD8+, expanded clonally by week 6 at 0.1 to 3.0 mg/kg. In general, CD8+ T cells held more expanded clones than CD4+ did, on average.

The sample was CD4+ or CD8+ T cells sorted from blood, taken in a trial of the OX40 agonist ivuxolimab. This TCR was sampled from an adult with an advanced solid tumor such as melanoma, head and neck, liver or kidney cancer. The J gene is TRBJ2-6, the V gene TRBV10-3; D gene unclear. CDR3 protein: CAINPGNSGANVLTF. CDR3 nucleotides: TGTGCCATCAACCCAGGAAACTCTGGGGCCAACGTCCTGACTTTC.